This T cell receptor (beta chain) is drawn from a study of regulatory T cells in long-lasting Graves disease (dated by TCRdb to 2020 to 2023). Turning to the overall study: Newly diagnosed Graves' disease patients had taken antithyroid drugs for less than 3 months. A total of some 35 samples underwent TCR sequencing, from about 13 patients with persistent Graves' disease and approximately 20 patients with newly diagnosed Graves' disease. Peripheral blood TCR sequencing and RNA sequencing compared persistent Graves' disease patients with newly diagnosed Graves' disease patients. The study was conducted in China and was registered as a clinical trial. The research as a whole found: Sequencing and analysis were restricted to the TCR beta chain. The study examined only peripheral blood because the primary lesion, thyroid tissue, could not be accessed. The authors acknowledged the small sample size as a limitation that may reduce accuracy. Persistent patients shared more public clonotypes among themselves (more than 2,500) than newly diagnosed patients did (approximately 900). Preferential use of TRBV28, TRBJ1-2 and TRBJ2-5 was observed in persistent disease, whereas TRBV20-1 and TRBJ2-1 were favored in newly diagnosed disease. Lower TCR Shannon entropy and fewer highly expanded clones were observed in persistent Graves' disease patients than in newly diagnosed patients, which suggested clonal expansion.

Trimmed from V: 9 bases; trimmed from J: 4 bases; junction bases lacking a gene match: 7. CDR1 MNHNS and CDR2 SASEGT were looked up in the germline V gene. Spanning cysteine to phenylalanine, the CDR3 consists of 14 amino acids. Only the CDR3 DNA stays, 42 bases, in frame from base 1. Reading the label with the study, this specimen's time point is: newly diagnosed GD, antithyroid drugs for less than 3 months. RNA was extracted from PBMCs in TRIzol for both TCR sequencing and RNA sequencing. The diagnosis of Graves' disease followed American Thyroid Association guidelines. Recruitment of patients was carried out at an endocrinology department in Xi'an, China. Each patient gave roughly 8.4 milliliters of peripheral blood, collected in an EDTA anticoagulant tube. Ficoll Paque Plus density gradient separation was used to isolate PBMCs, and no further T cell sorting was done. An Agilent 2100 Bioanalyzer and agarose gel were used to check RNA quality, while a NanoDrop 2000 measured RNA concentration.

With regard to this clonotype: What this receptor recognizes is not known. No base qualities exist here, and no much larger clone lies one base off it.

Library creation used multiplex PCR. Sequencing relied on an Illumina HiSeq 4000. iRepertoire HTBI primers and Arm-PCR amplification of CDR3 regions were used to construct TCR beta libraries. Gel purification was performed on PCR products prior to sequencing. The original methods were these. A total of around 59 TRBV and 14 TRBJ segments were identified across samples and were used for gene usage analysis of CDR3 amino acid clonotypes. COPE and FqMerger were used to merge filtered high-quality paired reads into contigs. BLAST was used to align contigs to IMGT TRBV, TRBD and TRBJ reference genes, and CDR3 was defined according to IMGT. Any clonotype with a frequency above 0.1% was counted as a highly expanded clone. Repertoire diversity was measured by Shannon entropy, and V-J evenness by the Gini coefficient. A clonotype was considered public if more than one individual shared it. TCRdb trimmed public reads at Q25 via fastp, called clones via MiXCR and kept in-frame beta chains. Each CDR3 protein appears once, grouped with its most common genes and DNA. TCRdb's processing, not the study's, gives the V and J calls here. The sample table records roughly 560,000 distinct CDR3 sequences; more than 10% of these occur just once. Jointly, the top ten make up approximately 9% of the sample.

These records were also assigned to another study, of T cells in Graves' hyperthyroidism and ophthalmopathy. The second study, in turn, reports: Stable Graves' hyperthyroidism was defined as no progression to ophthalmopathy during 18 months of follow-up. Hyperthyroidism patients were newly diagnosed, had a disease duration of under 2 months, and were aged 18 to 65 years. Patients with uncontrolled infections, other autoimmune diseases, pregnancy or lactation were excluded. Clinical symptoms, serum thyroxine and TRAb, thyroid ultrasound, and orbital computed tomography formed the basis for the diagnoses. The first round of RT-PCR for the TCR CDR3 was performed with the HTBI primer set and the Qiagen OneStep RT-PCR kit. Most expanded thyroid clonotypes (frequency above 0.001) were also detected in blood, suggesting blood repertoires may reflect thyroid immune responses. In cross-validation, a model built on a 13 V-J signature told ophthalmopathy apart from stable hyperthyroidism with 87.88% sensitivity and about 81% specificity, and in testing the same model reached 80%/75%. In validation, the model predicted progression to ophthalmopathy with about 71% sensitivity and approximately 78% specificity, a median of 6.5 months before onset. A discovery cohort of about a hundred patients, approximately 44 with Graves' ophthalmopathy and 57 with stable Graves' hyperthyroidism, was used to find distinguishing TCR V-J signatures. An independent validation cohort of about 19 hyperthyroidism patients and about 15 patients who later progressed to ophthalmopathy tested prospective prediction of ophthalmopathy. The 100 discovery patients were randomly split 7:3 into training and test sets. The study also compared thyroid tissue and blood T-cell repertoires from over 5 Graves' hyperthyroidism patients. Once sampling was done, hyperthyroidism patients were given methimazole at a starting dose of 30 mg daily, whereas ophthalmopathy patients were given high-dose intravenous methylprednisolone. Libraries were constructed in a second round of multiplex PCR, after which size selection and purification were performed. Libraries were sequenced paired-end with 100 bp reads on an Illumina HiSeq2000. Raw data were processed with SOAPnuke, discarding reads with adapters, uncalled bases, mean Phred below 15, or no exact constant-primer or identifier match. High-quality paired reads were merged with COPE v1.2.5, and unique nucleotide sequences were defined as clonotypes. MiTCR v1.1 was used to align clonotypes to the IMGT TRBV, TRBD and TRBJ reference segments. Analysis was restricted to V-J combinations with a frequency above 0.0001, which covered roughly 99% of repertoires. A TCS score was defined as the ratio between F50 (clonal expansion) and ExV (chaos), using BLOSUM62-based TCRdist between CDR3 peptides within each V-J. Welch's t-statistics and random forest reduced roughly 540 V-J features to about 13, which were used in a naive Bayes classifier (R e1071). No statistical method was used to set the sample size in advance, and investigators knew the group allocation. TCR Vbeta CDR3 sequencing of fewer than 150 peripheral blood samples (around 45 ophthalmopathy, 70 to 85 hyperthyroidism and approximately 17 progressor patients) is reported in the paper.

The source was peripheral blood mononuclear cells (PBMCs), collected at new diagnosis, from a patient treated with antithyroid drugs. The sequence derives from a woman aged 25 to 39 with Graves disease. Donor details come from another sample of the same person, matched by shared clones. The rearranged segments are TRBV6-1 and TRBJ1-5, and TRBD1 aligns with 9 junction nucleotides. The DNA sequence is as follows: TGTGCCAGTAGGGACAGGGTGGAGAATCAGCCCCAGCATTTT. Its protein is CASRDRVENQPQHF.